Included here is one TCR beta chain sequence, with context. The sample contains more than one DNA sequence encoding this CDR3. TCRdb's copy holds only in-frame clones and misses some; the assay was immunoSEQ multiplex PCR. This table holds roughly 68,000 clones, 88% found once. These data are taken from a study of blood T cell repertoires in COVID-19. Whole-study context: The samples span acute and convalescent COVID-19 from the United States, Italy and Spain.

Sequencing used peripheral blood. This clonotype was sampled from a woman aged 55-75 years with COVID-19, enrolled during active disease.

The CDR3 DNA reads TGTGCCAGCAGTTTGTGGGCAGGGGGGAATCAGCCCCAGCATTTT. Its translation: CASSLWAGGNQPQHF. This sequence joins TRBV27 and TRBJ1-5; 7 positions agree with TRBD1. CDR1 is MNHEY, CDR2 SMNVEV, per germline (reference sequence). V dropped 3 bases and J dropped 4; count of bases not matched to a gene: 6. This CDR3 has 15 residues.